What follows is one T cell receptor beta chain and its context. V lost 2 bases to trimming and J lost 4 bases, with 14 bases between them. The CDR3 sequence is 15 residues long. The germline CDR1 and CDR2 sequences are MDHEN and SYDVKM. These data come from a study of T cells in localized non-small cell lung cancer. The data were produced by immunoSEQ multiplex PCR, yet TCRdb's version contains in-frame clones alone and is incomplete. The data contain 50,000 to 75,000 clones, 80% to 90% of them singletons. Sequencing was performed on peripheral blood, taken before any cancer treatment. This chain connects TRBV28 to TRBJ1-2; D possibly corresponds to TRBD1 (6 bases). This receptor was taken from a man aged 40 to 70 with stage I squamous cell lung carcinoma. DNA of the CDR3: TGTGCCAGCAGTTTACCTCAGGGGTCCGGCTATGGCTACACCTTC. Amino acids: CASSLPQGSGYGYTF.